A single T cell receptor beta chain is shown here with its context. Antigen specificity is unknown. These data come from a study of lymphopenia after photon versus proton radiotherapy. CDR3 length: 15 residues. V was cut by 0 bases and J by 7 bases, with 13 bases left in between. The germline V gene has CDR1 GTSNPN and CDR2 SVGIG (reference sequence). Sequencing was performed with immunoSEQ multiplex PCR; in TCRdb, only in-frame clones are kept and a portion is missing. Of around 26,000 clones detected, about 88% appear once; the ten largest clones hold around 0.81%. Study-wide points: Larger post-nadir TCR diversity loss correlated inversely with survival in deceased patients. Only patients who died were analyzed for survival; proton advantage is unproven.

The chain is built from TRBV30 and TRBJ1-6; no clear D gene. The receptor comes from a woman aged 45-60 years with cholangiocarcinoma. The sequenced sample was peripheral blood, obtained from a patient treated with photon-based radiotherapy. In DNA form, the CDR3 reads TGTGCCTGGAGTGTAAGAGGGTCGGGAAATTCACCCCTCCACTTT. This sequence encodes CAWSVRGSGNSPLHF.